This T cell receptor (beta chain) comes out of a study of shared clonotypes between healthy human individuals. Study information: Each donor had three CD4 naive, three CD4 memory, two CD8 naive and one CD8 memory plate.

Sequencing was performed with immunoSEQ multiplex PCR; in TCRdb, only in-frame clones are kept and a portion is missing. The sample records millions of clones, approximately 94% being singletons. This CDR3 has 15 residues. Trimming at V came to 6 bases and at J to 6 bases, leaving 9 bases not matched to a gene. Germline V gene data show CDR1 as SGHVS and CDR2 as FNYEAQ. CD45RO-negative cells were positively selected for CCR7, leaving out terminally differentiated effector memory CD45RA+ cells. Study results and caveats: How much donors shared clonotypes was expected to be affected by sequencing depth.

As concerns this clone: Its target is not known.

The rearrangement uses TRBV7-6 and TRBJ2-1, with 9 positions matching TRBD1. This clonotype was obtained from a young man in good health. Sequencing used naive CD8+ T cells sorted from blood. The CDR3, as DNA: TGTGCCAGCAGTCAAGGACAGGGGATAGGCAATGAGCAGTTCTTC. This codes for CASSQGQGIGNEQFF.